This TCR beta chain emerged from a study of regulatory T cells in long-lasting Graves disease (dated by TCRdb to the early 2020s). With regard to the full study: Patients with newly diagnosed Graves' disease had been on antithyroid drugs for under 3 months. This study used TCR sequencing and RNA sequencing of peripheral blood to compare persistent Graves' disease patients against newly diagnosed Graves' disease patients. The study took place in China and was registered as a clinical trial. A total of around 33 samples underwent TCR sequencing, from roughly 13 patients with persistent Graves' disease and 20 or so patients with newly diagnosed Graves' disease.

The library was made by multiplex PCR. The sequencer was an Illumina HiSeq 4000. To build TCR beta libraries, CDR3 regions were amplified by Arm-PCR using iRepertoire HTBI primers. Before sequencing, the PCR products went through gel purification. The authors' pipeline ran thus. Gene usage analysis of CDR3 amino acid clonotypes relied on the approximately 68 TRBV and about 13 TRBJ segments identified across samples. Filtered high-quality paired reads were merged into contigs using COPE and FqMerger. BLAST was used to align contigs to the IMGT TRBV, TRBD and TRBJ reference genes, and CDR3 was defined following IMGT. Any clonotype with a frequency above 0.1% was counted as a highly expanded clone. Shannon entropy was used to measure repertoire diversity, and the Gini coefficient was used to measure V-J evenness. Clonotypes shared by more than one individual were considered public. TCRdb reprocessing: public reads trimmed at Q25 with fastp, clones called with MiXCR, in-frame beta chains kept. Records with the same CDR3 protein are collapsed into one entry carrying the most frequent genes and DNA. The V and J calls and clone size come from TCRdb's table, not from the authors' own analysis. A total of about 610,000 distinct CDR3 sequences appear in this sample, about 16% of them only once. The top ten hold more than 10% of the sample.

In the case of this clonotype: Its antigen remains undetermined. It may be a read error: a sequence one base away is much more abundant.

Beyond this particular receptor, the publication reports: The authors noted that the small sample size was a limitation that may lower accuracy. Compared with newly diagnosed patients, patients with persistent Graves' disease had lower TCR Shannon entropy and fewer highly expanded clones, which suggests clonal expansion. TRBV28, TRBJ1-2 and TRBJ2-5 were preferentially used in persistent disease, while TRBV20-1 and TRBJ2-1 were favored in newly diagnosed disease. A larger number of public clonotypes was shared among persistent patients (2,741) than among newly diagnosed patients (approximately 930). Peripheral blood alone was examined, since thyroid tissue, which constituted the primary lesion, could not be accessed. Only the TCR beta chain was sequenced and analyzed.

In light of the paper, this sample's time point label describes: newly diagnosed GD, antithyroid drugs for less than 3 months. For both TCR sequencing and RNA sequencing, RNA was extracted from PBMCs in TRIzol. Graves' disease was diagnosed according to American Thyroid Association guidelines. The patients came from an endocrinology department in Xi'an, China. Each patient gave around 9.2 milliliters of peripheral blood, collected in an EDTA anticoagulant tube. PBMCs were isolated by Ficoll Paque Plus density gradient separation without further T cell sorting. An Agilent 2100 Bioanalyzer and agarose gel were used to check RNA quality, and a NanoDrop 2000 was used to measure RNA concentration. The CDR3 contains 16 residues, cysteine and phenylalanine counted. The DNA shown is the 48-base CDR3, in frame from base 1. The data were also submitted as part of a second study, on T cells in Graves' hyperthyroidism and ophthalmopathy. Looking at the second paper: Stable Graves' hyperthyroidism was defined as the absence of progression to ophthalmopathy over 18 months of follow-up. Hyperthyroidism patients were newly diagnosed, had a disease duration of under 2 months, and were aged 18 to 65 years. Any patient with an uncontrolled infection, another autoimmune disease, pregnancy or lactation was excluded. Diagnoses were based on clinical symptoms, serum thyroxine and TRAb, thyroid ultrasound and orbital computed tomography. For the first round of RT-PCR on the TCR CDR3, the HTBI primer set was used together with the Qiagen OneStep RT-PCR kit. Blood samples also contained most of the expanded thyroid clonotypes (frequency above 0.001), which suggests that blood repertoires may reflect thyroid immune responses. A 13 V-J signature model separated ophthalmopathy from stable hyperthyroidism, with just over 85% sensitivity and about 81% specificity in cross-validation and 80%/75% in testing. In validation, progression to ophthalmopathy was predicted by the model with 70.59% sensitivity and roughly 72% specificity, a median of roughly 6.4 months before onset. To identify TCR V-J signatures that set the groups apart, the researchers used a discovery cohort of 100 patients, made up of 43 with Graves' ophthalmopathy and about 60 with stable Graves' hyperthyroidism. Whether ophthalmopathy could be predicted prospectively was tested in an independent validation cohort made up of under 20 hyperthyroidism patients plus 17 patients who later progressed to ophthalmopathy. The 75 to 100 discovery patients were divided at random into training and test sets in a 7:3 ratio. In about six Graves' hyperthyroidism patients, the study also compared T-cell repertoires from thyroid tissue with T-cell repertoires from blood. After sampling, hyperthyroidism patients received methimazole starting at 30 mg daily, and ophthalmopathy patients received high-dose intravenous methylprednisolone. Libraries were constructed in a second round of multiplex PCR, after which size selection and purification were performed. Libraries were sequenced paired-end with 100 bp reads on an Illumina HiSeq2000. Raw data were processed with SOAPnuke, discarding reads with adapters, uncalled bases, mean Phred below 15, or no exact constant-primer or identifier match. COPE v1.2.5 was used to merge high-quality paired reads, and clonotypes were defined as unique nucleotide sequences. MiTCR v1.1 was used to align clonotypes to the IMGT TRBV, TRBD and TRBJ reference segments. The analysis was restricted to V-J combinations with a frequency above 0.0001, which together covered roughly 99% of the repertoires. A TCS score was defined as the ratio between F50 (clonal expansion) and ExV (chaos), using BLOSUM62-based TCRdist between CDR3 peptides within each V-J. Welch's t-statistics and random forest reduced around 510 V-J features to 13, which were used in a naive Bayes classifier (R e1071). No statistical method was used to set the sample size in advance, and investigators knew the group allocation. The paper describes TCR Vbeta CDR3 sequencing of around 140 peripheral blood samples, made up of roughly 40 ophthalmopathy patients, 70 to 75 hyperthyroidism patients and approximately 17 progressor patients.

This receptor was identified in a man between 18 and 35 years old with Graves disease. Donor details come from another sample of the same person, matched by shared clones. The rearranged chain carries TRBV12-3 or TRBV12-4 and TRBJ2-5; TRBD1 aligns with 10 central bases. Here the sequenced sample was peripheral blood mononuclear cells (PBMCs), taken at new diagnosis, from a patient treated with antithyroid drugs. The DNA sequence reads TGTGCCTGCAGCCCGGACCGACAGGGGGCAGAGGAGACCCAGTACTTC. The translation is CACSPDRQGAEETQYF.